This entry is about one T cell receptor (beta chain). Its cognate antigen is unknown. The sample comes from a study of B cell selection in AIRE deficiency. Broader study findings: Only around a tenth of 3,500 to 4,500 shared Treg sequences were patient-specific; roughly 30% healthy-specific. Around 33% of healthy-donor shared Treg TCRbeta sequences appeared in patient Tconv cells.

Regulatory T cells were sorted as CD4+CD25hiCD127low/negative cells. The ends lost 4 bases at V and 6 bases at J; junction bases unmatched: 3. The germline V gene has CDR1 SGHRS and CDR2 YFSETQ. This CDR3 is built from 14 residues. Authors' analysis steps: About 6.1x10^4 patient and 9.56x10^4 healthy donor TCRbeta sequences came from Tregs. TCRdb keeps only in-frame clones here, not all; method: immunoSEQ multiplex PCR. The DNA was the basis for D and trimming; V, J and clone size are from that table. The repertoire includes about 18,000 clones, 93% of them detected once, and about 0.9% sits in the top ten.

Sequencing used CD4+CD25+ Tregs sorted from PBMCs. The origin of this receptor is a human donor in good health. This chain joins TRBV5-1 and TRBJ1-5, with TRBD1 identical over 11 bases. Here the CDR3 reads CASSRTGGSQPQHF. The CDR3 DNA reads TGCGCCAGCAGCCGGACAGGGGGCTCTCAGCCCCAGCATTTT.